Below, 29 T cell receptor beta chains from the same sample are listed, as sequenced in a study of blood T cell repertoires in COVID-19 (dated by TCRdb to 2018 to 2020). The library was generated by the immunoSEQ multiplex PCR assay. The table comes from immuneACCESS by way of TCRdb, which keeps in-frame sequences with V and J called. Part of the clones is missing from these tables; in studies checked, under half for an unresolved V gene and the rest for unknown reasons. This sample has 210,000 or so clones in its table, and 75% to 90% of those were observed once. Clones ranked in the top ten supply approximately 5.4% of the sample. The sample consisted of peripheral blood. The receptors were gathered from a human donor in a cohort sampled during active COVID-19.

This chain joins TRBV1 and TRBJ2-3; TRBD2 is taken as the D call from the table, unchecked against the DNA. TRBV1 is flagged as a pseudogene. The CDR3 length is 17 residues. The CDR3 sequence: CTSSHVRSGRNTDTQYF. CDR3 bases: TGCACCAGCAGCCACGTGAGAAGCGGCAGAAACACAGATACGCAGTATTTT.

This chain connects TRBV18 to TRBJ1-1, with 7 bases fitting TRBD1. J lost 5 bases, V lost 2 bases, and 11 bases had no gene match. This CDR3 comprises 16 residues. Germline CDR1 and CDR2: KGHSH and LQKENI. For the CDR3, the DNA is TGTGCCAGCTCACCAACCGGGACAGTCTCTGGGACTGAAGCTTTCTTT. This gives the protein CASSPTGTVSGTEAFF.

This chain connects TRBV28 to TRBJ1-2, with 8 bases lining up with TRBD1. CDR3 length: 14 amino acids. CDR1 and CDR2 from the germline V gene are MDHEN and SYDVKM. V lost 5 bases and J lost 2; bases outside the gene matches: 4. Here the CDR3 reads CASSLPGGNYGYTF. CDR3 coding DNA: TGTGCCAGCAGTCTCCCAGGGGGCAACTATGGCTACACCTTC.

The gene calls are TRBV11-1 and TRBJ1-6; D gene ambiguous. V lost 2 bases to trimming and J lost 9 bases, with 11 bases between them. CDR1 is SGHAT, CDR2 FQDESV, per germline (reference sequence). This CDR3 has 14 amino acids. The CDR3, as DNA: TGTGCCAGCAGCTTATCTGACTCCAGTTCACCCCTCCACTTT. Its protein is CASSLSDSSSPLHF.

Concerning this clone itself: This specimen includes other DNA sequences encoding the same CDR3. This sequence joins TRBV11-2 and TRBJ1-5; D is unclear. Germline CDR1 and CDR2: SGHAT and FQNNGV. Deletions cut 1 base from V and 0 bases from J, with 4 bases between. The CDR3 is made up of 14 amino acids. CDR3 in DNA: TGTGCCAGCAGCTTAGCGAGTAGCAATCAGCCCCAGCATTTT. Translation gives CASSLASSNQPQHF.

The J gene is TRBJ2-7, the V gene TRBV7-9; no reliable D call. Germline CDR1 SEHNR, CDR2 FQNEAQ (reference sequence). Trimming removed 5 bases at V and 3 bases at J, with 5 bases between. The CDR3 runs to 11 residues. The CDR3 nucleotides are TGTGCCAGCAGCCTCTTCTACGAGCAGTACTTC. Its protein product is CASSLFYEQYF.

V and J are TRBV10-2 and TRBJ1-2; D remains unclear. V dropped 4 bases and J dropped 7 bases, with 13 bases sitting between them. CDR3 size: 13 residues. Germline V gene sequence: CDR1 WSHSY, CDR2 SAAADI. Here the CDR3 reads CASSGYSNAGYTF. Written as DNA, the CDR3 is TGCGCCAGCAGTGGGTACAGTAACGCTGGCTACACCTTC.

This chain joins TRBV5-5 and TRBJ1-2; D is unresolved. CDR1 is SGHKS and CDR2 is YYEKEE in the germline V gene (reference sequence). The germline V and J ends were trimmed by 0 bases and 2 bases, with 14 bases remaining between them. The CDR3 runs 16 residues. For the CDR3, the DNA is TGTGCCAGCAGCTTGGTCCGGCTGGAGCCAAACTATGGCTACACCTTC. It yields the protein CASSLVRLEPNYGYTF.

The V call is TRBV6-6, the J call TRBJ1-1; weak D call: TRBD1 (6 bases). The CDR3 spans 13 residues. CDR1 MNHNY and CDR2 SVGAGI come from the germline V gene (reference sequence). V lost 7 bases and J lost 2, with 11 bases in between. The CDR3, as DNA: TGTGCCAGCACCCTGACAGGAAACACTGAAGCTTTCTTT. Its translation is CASTLTGNTEAFF.

This clone was seen once. The rearrangement joins TRBV25-1 to TRBJ1-1; the D is unclear. Germline CDR1 and CDR2: MGHDK and SYGVNS. V was pared by 4 bases and J by 1 base, with 7 bases between. The length of the CDR3 is 13 residues. This CDR3 reads CASSARRNTEAFF. DNA for the CDR3: TGTGCCAGCAGTGCTAGGAGGAACACTGAAGCTTTCTTT.

V and J are TRBV12-3 or TRBV12-4 and TRBJ1-5; D is unclear. V was clipped by 3 bases and J by 9 bases, with 12 bases between them. The CDR3 has 13 residues. The CDR3, as DNA: TGTGCCAGCAGTTTCGCCAACCTGGCGCCCCAGCATTTT. It yields the protein CASSFANLAPQHF.

This clone was counted only a few times. This chain connects TRBV30 to TRBJ2-7, with TRBD1 matching 7 bases. Germline CDR1 and CDR2: GTSNPN and SVGIG (reference sequence). The CDR3 length is 14 residues. Unmatched junction bases numbered 5, after V lost 3 bases and J lost 0 bases. The CDR3 loop is CAWSTTGPSYEQYF. In DNA form, the CDR3 reads TGTGCCTGGAGCACGACAGGGCCCTCCTACGAGCAGTACTTC.

The rearrangement links TRBV9 to TRBJ2-1; TRBD2 aligns across 8 bases. Germline assignment: CDR1 SGDLS and CDR2 YYNGEE. The CDR3 runs 15 residues. V dropped 4 bases and J dropped 6; count of bases not matched to a gene: 9. In nucleotides, the CDR3 is TGTGCCAGCAGCAAATCCGGGGGGGAGGTCAATGAGCAGTTCTTC. Protein sequence: CASSKSGGEVNEQFF.

CDR3 DNA sequence: TGCGCCAGCAGCCTAGCGGGAAGCTCCTACAATGAGCAGTTCTTC. This gives the protein CASSLAGSSYNEQFF. The rearrangement joins TRBV4-3 to TRBJ2-1; 8 bases line up with TRBD2. V lost 4 bases and J lost 0; bases outside the gene matches: 2. CDR3 length: 15 amino acids. The V gene's germline CDR1 is LGHNA and CDR2 YSLEER.

This chain connects TRBV3-1 (or the pseudogene TRBV3-2) to TRBJ2-7; 11 nucleotides line up with TRBD2. V dropped 5 bases and J dropped 9; count of bases not matched to a gene: 9. Germline V CDR1 and CDR2: LGHDT, YNNKEL (reference sequence). This CDR3 has 14 amino acids. The CDR3 is CASSETSGRLGQYF. CDR3 in DNA: TGTGCCAGCAGCGAAACTAGCGGGAGATTGGGGCAGTACTTC.

CDR3 nucleotides: TGTGCCAGCAGTGAATCTAGCGGGAACTCCTACGAGCAGTACTTC. Amino acid sequence: CASSESSGNSYEQYF. The chain combines TRBV25-1 with TRBJ2-7; 9 nucleotides align to TRBD2. J gave up 0 bases and V 1 base, and 1 base lay outside the gene matches. Per germline, CDR1 MGHDK and CDR2 SYGVNS. The CDR3 has 15 residues.

The chain recombines TRBV3-1 (or the pseudogene TRBV3-2) with TRBJ1-1, with D hard to call. The CDR3 runs 13 residues. Germline assignment: CDR1 LGHDT and CDR2 YNNKEL (reference sequence). Trimming shortened V by 0 bases and J by 4 bases, and 6 bases separated the two germline ends. CDR3 nucleotides: TGTGCCAGCAGCCAAGATCGGAGCACTGAAGCTTTCTTT. Amino acids: CASSQDRSTEAFF.

V and J are TRBV28 and TRBJ2-3; TRBD2 matches 15 bases. The J segment lost 8 bases and the V segment lost 5 bases, leaving 8 bases of the junction unmatched. Germline CDR1 is MDHEN and CDR2 is SYDVKM. The length of the CDR3 is 16 residues. The CDR3 loop is CASSPGTSGRLGTQYF. CDR3 bases: TGTGCCAGCAGTCCCGGGACTAGCGGGAGGTTAGGTACGCAGTATTTT.

V is TRBV19 and J is TRBJ2-2, with 10 bases identical to TRBD2. Trimming cost V 5 bases and J 5 bases; bases outside gene matches: 8. CDR3 length equals 16 residues. Looked up from germline, CDR1 is LNHDA and CDR2 is SQIVND (reference sequence). CDR3 residues: CASSPSGRGRTGELFF. DNA of the CDR3: TGTGCCAGTAGTCCTAGCGGGAGAGGAAGGACCGGGGAGCTGTTTTTT.

V is TRBV9 and J is TRBJ2-7; 7 bases line up with TRBD2. CDR1 SGDLS and CDR2 YYNGEE come from the germline V gene. The CDR3 contains 15 residues. With 0 bases clipped from V and 5 bases from J, the junction kept 8 bases outside the gene matches. CDR3 in amino acids: CASSVGLAVEDEQYF. The CDR3 region has the DNA TGTGCCAGCAGCGTAGGGCTAGCGGTCGAGGACGAGCAGTACTTC.

The count of this clone is one. This chain joins TRBV4-1 and TRBJ2-7, with 11 bases aligning to TRBD2. V shed 3 bases, J shed 7 bases, and the junction held 11 bases outside the gene matches. The length of the CDR3 is 16 residues. Germline assignment: CDR1 MGHRA and CDR2 YSYEKL. The CDR3 protein is CASSHITSGSVGEQYF. DNA of the CDR3: TGCGCCAGCAGCCATATCACTAGCGGGAGTGTGGGGGAGCAGTACTTC.

V usage is TRBV28 and J usage is TRBJ2-6, with 7 bases that match TRBD2. The CDR3 sequence is 20 residues long. Per the germline V gene, CDR1 is MDHEN and CDR2 is SYDVKM. J lost 1 base, V lost 6 bases, and 18 bases had no gene match. CDR3 loop: CASSSPQAAGLRSGANVLTF. CDR3 sequence (DNA): TGTGCCAGCAGCTCCCCCCAGGCAGCGGGACTACGGTCTGGGGCCAACGTCCTGACTTTC.

This clone was seen a single time. The CDR3 loop is CASSVGSYGYTF. In DNA form, the CDR3 reads TGTGCCAGCAGTGTGGGGAGCTATGGCTACACCTTC. The J gene is TRBJ1-2, the V gene TRBV28, with unresolved D. This CDR3 contains 12 residues. V was clipped by 5 bases and J by 4 bases, with 8 bases between them. The germline gives CDR1 MDHEN, CDR2 SYDVKM.

The J gene is TRBJ1-4, the V gene TRBV28, with D hard to call. V gave up 4 bases and J gave up 7 bases, with 7 bases separating them. The CDR3 spans 12 residues. Germline V gene lookup returns CDR1 MDHEN and CDR2 SYDVKM. Here the CDR3 DNA reads TGTGCCAGCAGTTCCCCCTTTGAAAAACTGTTTTTT. Encoded protein: CASSSPFEKLFF.

This clone was observed a handful of times. V is TRBV4-2 and J is TRBJ1-4, with D hard to call. Germline loops: CDR1 LGHNA, CDR2 YNFKEQ. The CDR3 has 12 amino acids. V dropped 2 bases and J dropped 11 bases, with 9 bases sitting between them. The DNA for the CDR3 is TGTGCCAGCAGCCAACTTTACAGCAAACTGTTTTTT. Protein sequence: CASSQLYSKLFF.

The genes are TRBV7-9 and TRBJ2-2, with D possibly being TRBD1 (6 bases). Germline V gives CDR1 SEHNR, CDR2 FQNEAQ (reference sequence). The CDR3 extends over 14 amino acids. V gave up 3 bases and J gave up 4 bases, with 9 bases separating them. CDR3 protein: CASSFGGGTGELFF. CDR3 in DNA: TGTGCCAGCAGCTTTGGGGGCGGCACCGGGGAGCTGTTTTTT.

The gene calls are TRBV11-1 and TRBJ2-5, with a weak D call TRBD1 (5 bases). The CDR3 consists of 13 residues. Trimming removed 3 bases at V and 2 bases at J, with 7 bases between. CDR1 is SGHAT and CDR2 is FQDESV in the germline V gene (reference sequence). The DNA of the CDR3 is TGTGCCAGCAGCTTCTACAGGCAAGAGACCCAGTACTTC. Translating it yields CASSFYRQETQYF.

This clone was observed a single time. The J gene is TRBJ2-7, the V gene TRBV30, with 9 positions matching TRBD1. V shed 4 bases, J shed 0 bases, and the junction held 10 bases outside the gene matches. There are 16 residues in the CDR3. CDR1 and CDR2 from the germline V gene are GTSNPN and SVGIG (reference sequence). CDR3 sequence reads: CAWIRGGTGLSYEQYF. In DNA form, the CDR3 reads TGTGCCTGGATACGGGGCGGGACAGGGCTCTCCTACGAGCAGTACTTC. Full variable domain (rest looked up from reference TRBV30 and TRBJ2-7): SQTIHQWPATLVQPVGSPLSLECTVEGTSNPNLYWYRQAAGRGLQLLFYSVGIGQISSEVPQNLSASRPQDRQFILSSKKLLLSDSGFYLCAWIRGGTGLSYEQYFGPGTRLTVT.

The chain is built from TRBV11-3 and TRBJ2-3; 7 nucleotides match TRBD2. The germline V gene encodes CDR1 SGHNT and CDR2 YENEEA. The CDR3 is 16 amino acids. With 0 bases clipped from V and 7 bases from J, the junction kept 10 bases outside the gene matches. Here the CDR3 reads CASSLDLSSGLNTQYF. CDR3 nucleotides: TGTGCCAGCAGCTTAGACCTTTCTAGCGGCCTTAATACGCAGTATTTT.